This T cell receptor (beta chain) emerged from a study of T cell responses to AZD1222 COVID-19 vaccine. Study information: Some second doses came at about 4 weeks and others at about 12 weeks; these were pooled.

About this clone itself: The antigen is undetermined.

The ends lost 0 bases at V and 2 bases at J; junction bases unmatched: 8. There are 18 residues in the CDR3. Germline V gives CDR1 GTSNPN, CDR2 SVGIG (reference sequence). Clones were sequenced by immunoSEQ multiplex PCR, and TCRdb holds only the in-frame ones, with some missing. In the table there are over 100,000 clones, approximately 90% of which are singletons. Study findings and constraints: Donor demographics were predominantly white British with a female majority; clonal diversity may be underestimated. At baseline, just six or seven AZD1222 recipients tested seropositive. Scientists sampled the repertoires only once the peak T cell response had passed.

The chain carries TRBV30 and TRBJ2-7; 15 bases map to TRBD2. This clonotype was obtained from an adult in good health. Sample: peripheral blood, taken on day 0 of AZD1222 vaccination. The CDR3 region has the DNA TGTGCCTGGAGTGTACCGGGACTAGCGGGGGGCTTCACCTACGAGCAGTACTTC. This gives the protein CAWSVPGLAGGFTYEQYF.